The clone carrying this T cell receptor (beta chain) was found a few times. Its antigen is still unknown. The record originates from a study of cytomegalovirus exposure and HLA in healthy donors. Across the study: A prior analysis found around 110 million unique TCR beta sequences from 170 million or so T cells. Overall study findings and caveats: It was reported in a later analysis that an Asian-associated ancestry cluster showed fewer N-insertions than the roughly 670-donor mean. Segments of the TCR beta V type were, in most cases, productive about 90% or about 30% of the time in an earlier analysis.

Trimming stripped 0 bases from V and 6 bases from J, with 16 bases between. Germline lookup yields CDR1 SGHVS and CDR2 FNYEAQ. The CDR3 totals 16 residues. The primer mix had 60 Vbeta and 13 Jbeta primers. Assay used: immunoSEQ multiplex PCR; TCRdb lists only in-frame clones, some missing. Of 50,000 to 65,000 clones in the sample, 55% to 80% were seen once. Sequencing was carried out using PBMCs. This chain connects TRBV7-6 to TRBJ2-3, with D possibly being TRBD2 (5 bases). The clonotype was recovered from a woman in her fifties or sixties in good health and CMV-seropositive. DNA of the CDR3: TGTGCCAGCAGCTTAGCCCCCATCCACACGGGGGATACGCAGTATTTT. Translating gives CASSLAPIHTGDTQYF. Variable domain in full (rest from reference TRBV7-6 and TRBJ2-3): GAGVSQSPRYKVTKRGQDVALRCDPISGHVSLYWYRQALGQGPEFLTYFNYEAQQDKSGLPNDRFSAERPEGSISTLTIQRTEQRDSAMYRCASSLAPIHTGDTQYFGPGTRLTVL.